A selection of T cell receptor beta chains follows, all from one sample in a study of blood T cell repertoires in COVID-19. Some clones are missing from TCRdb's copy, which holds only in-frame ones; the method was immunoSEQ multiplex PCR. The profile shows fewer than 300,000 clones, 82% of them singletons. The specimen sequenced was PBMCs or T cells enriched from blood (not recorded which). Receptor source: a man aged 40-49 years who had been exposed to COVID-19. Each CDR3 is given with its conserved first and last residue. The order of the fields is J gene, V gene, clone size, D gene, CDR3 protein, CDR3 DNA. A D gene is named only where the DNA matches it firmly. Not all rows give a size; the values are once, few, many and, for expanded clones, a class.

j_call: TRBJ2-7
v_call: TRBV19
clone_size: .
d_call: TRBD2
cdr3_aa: CASSRAGAYEQYF
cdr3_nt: TGTGCCAGTAGTAGGGCGGGAGCCTACGAGCAGTACTTC

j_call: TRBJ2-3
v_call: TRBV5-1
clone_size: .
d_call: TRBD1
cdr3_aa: CASNRQGTSTDTQYF
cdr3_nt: TGCGCCAGCAACCGACAGGGAACTAGCACAGATACGCAGTATTTT

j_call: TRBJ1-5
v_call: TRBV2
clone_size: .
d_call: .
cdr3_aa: CASSDTDYSNQPQHF
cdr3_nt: TGTGCCAGCAGTGATACAGACTATAGCAATCAGCCCCAGCATTTT

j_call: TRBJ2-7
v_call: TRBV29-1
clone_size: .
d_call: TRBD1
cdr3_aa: CSVKMGQSYEQYF
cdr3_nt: TGCAGCGTAAAAATGGGACAGAGCTACGAGCAGTACTTC

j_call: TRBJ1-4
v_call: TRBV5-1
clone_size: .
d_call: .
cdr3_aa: CASSRGQLQHREKLFF
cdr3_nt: TGCGCCAGCAGCAGGGGACAATTGCAACACAGGGAAAAACTGTTTTTT

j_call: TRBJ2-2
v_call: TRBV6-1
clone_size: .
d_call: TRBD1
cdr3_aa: CASSAHPGGLPTGELFF
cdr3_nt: TGTGCCAGCAGTGCTCACCCAGGGGGCTTACCCACCGGGGAGCTGTTTTTT

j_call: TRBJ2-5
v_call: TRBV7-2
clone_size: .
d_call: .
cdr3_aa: CASSFQGGETQYF
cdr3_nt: TGTGCCAGCAGCTTCCAGGGCGGCGAGACCCAGTACTTC

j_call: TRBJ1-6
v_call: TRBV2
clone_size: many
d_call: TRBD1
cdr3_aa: CASKGQGGSPLHF
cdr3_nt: TGTGCCAGCAAGGGACAGGGTGGCTCACCCCTCCACTTT

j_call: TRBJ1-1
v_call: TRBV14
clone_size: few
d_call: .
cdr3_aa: CASSHLAQVEAFF
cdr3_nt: TGTGCCAGCAGCCACCTAGCTCAGGTAGAAGCTTTCTTT

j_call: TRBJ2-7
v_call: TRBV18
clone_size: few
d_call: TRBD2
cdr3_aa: CASSPETSRPYEQYF
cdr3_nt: TGTGCCAGCTCACCAGAGACTAGCCGACCCTACGAGCAGTACTTC

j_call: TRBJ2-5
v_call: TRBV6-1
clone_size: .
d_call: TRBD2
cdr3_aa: CASSEIAGGLLGETQYF
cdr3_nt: TGTGCCAGCAGTGAAATAGCGGGAGGCCTCCTAGGGGAGACCCAGTACTTC

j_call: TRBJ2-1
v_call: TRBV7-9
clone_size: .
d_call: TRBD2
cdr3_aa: CASSFRSGGNEQFF
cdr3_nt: TGTGCCAGCAGCTTCCGATCGGGGGGGAATGAGCAGTTCTTC

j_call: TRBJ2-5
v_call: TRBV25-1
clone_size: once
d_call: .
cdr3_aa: CASSESETQYF
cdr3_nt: TGTGCCAGCAGTGAATCTGAGACCCAGTACTTC

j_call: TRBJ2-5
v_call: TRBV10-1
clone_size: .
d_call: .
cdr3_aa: CASGQKKETQYF
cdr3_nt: TGCGCCAGCGGACAGAAGAAAGAGACCCAGTACTTC

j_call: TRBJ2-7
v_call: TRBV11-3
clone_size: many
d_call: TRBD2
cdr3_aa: CASRGLAGYEQYF
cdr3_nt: TGTGCCAGCAGGGGACTAGCGGGATACGAGCAGTACTTC

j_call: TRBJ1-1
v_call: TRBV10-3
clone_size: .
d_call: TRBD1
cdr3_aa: CAIAPGQLMNTEAFF
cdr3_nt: TGTGCCATAGCACCGGGACAGCTCATGAACACTGAAGCTTTCTTT

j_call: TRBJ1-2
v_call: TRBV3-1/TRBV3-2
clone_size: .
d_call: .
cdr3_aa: CASSQDLAGNYGYTF
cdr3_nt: TGTGCCAGCAGCCAAGACCTGGCAGGTAACTATGGCTACACCTTC

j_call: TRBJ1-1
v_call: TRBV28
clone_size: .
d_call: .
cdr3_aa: CASRAPGIHTEAFF
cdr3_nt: TGTGCCAGCAGGGCCCCAGGAATACACACTGAAGCTTTCTTT

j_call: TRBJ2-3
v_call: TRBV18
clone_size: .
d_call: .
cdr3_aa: CASTYSTDTQYF
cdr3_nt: TGTGCCAGCACCTACAGCACAGATACGCAGTATTTT

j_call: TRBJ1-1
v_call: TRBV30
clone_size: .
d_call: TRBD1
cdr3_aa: CAWRIQGGTEAFF
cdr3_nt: TGTGCCTGGAGAATACAGGGGGGCACTGAAGCTTTCTTT

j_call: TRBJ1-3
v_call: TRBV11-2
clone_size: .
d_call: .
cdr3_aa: CASSLAGNSGNTIYF
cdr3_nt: TGTGCCAGCAGCTTAGCAGGAAACTCTGGAAACACCATATATTTT

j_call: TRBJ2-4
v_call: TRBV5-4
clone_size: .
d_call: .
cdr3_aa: CASSLPPSSLAKNIQYF
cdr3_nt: TGTGCCAGCAGCTTGCCACCGAGCTCACTAGCCAAAAACATTCAGTACTTC

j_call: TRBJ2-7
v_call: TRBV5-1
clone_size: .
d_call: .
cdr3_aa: CASSLRWIARDDGGSYEQYF
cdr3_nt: TGCGCCAGCAGCTTGCGTTGGATAGCTCGTGATGACGGGGGATCCTACGAGCAGTACTTC

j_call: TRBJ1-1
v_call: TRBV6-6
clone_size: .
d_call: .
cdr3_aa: CASTGANMNTEAFF
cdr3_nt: TGTGCCAGCACCGGAGCCAACATGAACACTGAAGCTTTCTTT